Listed here are 31 T cell receptor beta chains from one sample, sequenced in a study of regulatory T cells in long-lasting Graves disease (dated by TCRdb to about 2021). The time point tag for this specimen amounts to: newly diagnosed GD, antithyroid drugs for less than 3 months. For both TCR sequencing and RNA sequencing, RNA was extracted from PBMCs using TRIzol. The library relied on multiplex PCR. Sequencing took place on an Illumina HiSeq 4000. iRepertoire HTBI primers and Arm-PCR amplification of CDR3 regions were used to construct TCR beta libraries. Through fastp at Q25 and MiXCR, TCRdb rebuilt clones from the public reads, retaining in-frame beta chains. Every CDR3 protein is listed once, alongside the most common genes and DNA of its rows. The sample data list approximately 540,000 distinct CDR3 sequences, and more than 10% of these were observed just once. The top ten hold about 8.3% of the sample.

These data were likewise used in another study, on T cells in Graves' hyperthyroidism and ophthalmopathy.

Here the sequenced sample was peripheral blood mononuclear cells (PBMCs), taken at new diagnosis, from a patient treated with antithyroid drugs. The receptors come from a woman in her 30s with Graves disease. Donor details come from another sample of the same person, matched by shared clones.

This clonotype was seen at least ten times. CDR3 in DNA: TGTGCCAGTACACGAGATCCCCATCAGCCCCAGCATTTT. Amino acid sequence: CASTRDPHQPQHF. This chain joins TRBV19 and TRBJ1-5; D not resolved. Trimming took 7 bases from V and 5 from J, leaving 12 bases between them. CDR1 is LNHDA and CDR2 is SQIVND in the germline V gene (reference sequence). The CDR3 spans 13 residues.

This clonotype occurred many times. The rearrangement links TRBV24-1 to TRBJ1-5; D not certain. CDR1 is KGHDR, CDR2 SFDVKD, per germline. The CDR3 contains 12 residues. V gave up 7 bases and J gave up 2 bases, with 5 bases separating them. The CDR3 reads CATSHGNQPQHF. The DNA of the CDR3 is TGTGCCACCAGCCACGGCAATCAGCCCCAGCATTTT.

Many counts were recorded for this clonotype. V and J are TRBV3-1 and TRBJ1-5, with unresolved D. CDR1 and CDR2 (germline): LGHDT, YNNKEL (reference sequence). The V and J ends lost 4 bases and 3 bases respectively, with 10 bases between them. This CDR3 contains 14 residues. DNA of the CDR3: TGTGCCAGCAGCCGGAAGTTATTCAATCAGCCCCAGCATTTT. Protein sequence: CASSRKLFNQPQHF.

This sequence joins TRBV5-6 and TRBJ2-5, with D possibly being TRBD2 (5 bases). This CDR3 has 16 residues. Germline CDR1 and CDR2: SGHDT and YYEEEE. V lost 0 bases, J lost 2 bases, and 14 bases lay in between. CDR3 nucleotide sequence: TGTGCCAGCAGCTTGGATCGGGGTACCTATCAAGAGACCCAGTACTTC. This gives the protein CASSLDRGTYQETQYF.

V usage is TRBV5-1 and J usage is TRBJ2-7, with D hard to call. This CDR3 contains 14 residues. V was trimmed by 2 bases and J by 5 bases, leaving 14 bases between them. Germline V gives CDR1 SGHRS, CDR2 YFSETQ. The CDR3 nucleotides read TGCGCCAGCAGCTTTGGATCGGGTTCCCACGAGCAGTACTTC. This gives the protein CASSFGSGSHEQYF.

This clonotype was counted between two and nine times. Possible read error: a much larger clone is one base away. The conserved phenylalanine or tryptophan normally closing the CDR3 is absent here, so this likely arose from a read error. This chain uses TRBV2 with TRBJ2-2; TRBD1 agrees at 8 bases. Germline lookup yields CDR1 SNHLY and CDR2 FYNNEI. The CDR3 contains 17 residues. V shed 6 bases, J shed 3 bases, and the junction held 12 bases outside the gene matches. The CDR3 bases are TGTGCCAGCAGACAGCGGGCCGGGACAGGTGACACCGGGGAGCTGTTTTCT. Its protein is CASRQRAGTGDTGELFS.

This clonotype was seen many times. The CDR3 bases are TGTGCCAGCAGTGAAAACCCCTGGGGTGGCACAGATACGCAGTATTTT. Protein: CASSENPWGGTDTQYF. The chain links TRBV25-1 to TRBJ2-3; unclear D gene. The CDR3 extends over 16 amino acids. V was shortened by 2 bases and J by 1 base, with 13 bases between the two germline ends. Germline CDR1 MGHDK, CDR2 SYGVNS. Drawing the rest from reference TRBV25-1 and TRBJ2-3, the complete variable domain is EADIYQTPRYLVIGTGKKITLECSQTMGHDKMYWYQQDPGMELHLIHYSYGVNSTEKGDLSSESTVSRIRTEHFPLTLESARPSHTSQYLCASSENPWGGTDTQYFGPGTRLTVL.

This clonotype was picked up many times. The rearrangement links TRBV5-5 to TRBJ1-1; D is uncertain. The CDR3 covers 14 residues. Germline CDR1 is SGHKS and CDR2 is YYEKEE (reference sequence). Trimming stripped 0 bases from V and 1 base from J, with 7 bases between. CDR3 residues: CASSLAYANTEAFF. DNA of the CDR3: TGTGCCAGCAGCTTGGCCTACGCGAACACTGAAGCTTTCTTT.

This clonotype has a count of ten or more. The gene calls are TRBV7-9 and TRBJ1-2, with unresolved D. This CDR3 has 11 amino acids. V lost 3 bases and J lost 3, with 2 bases in between. Germline V gives CDR1 SEHNR, CDR2 FQNEAQ (reference sequence). CDR3: CASSFDYGYTF. The CDR3 DNA reads TGTGCCAGCAGCTTCGACTATGGCTACACCTTC.

This clonotype was found many times. The chain combines TRBV20-1 with TRBJ2-1; the match to TRBD1 covers 8 bases. The CDR3 runs 15 residues. V was pared by 1 base and J by 7 bases, with 9 bases of the junction left unmatched. Germline CDR1 is DFQATT and CDR2 is SNEGSKA (reference sequence). The CDR3 DNA is TGCAGTGCTAGAGTCCCGGGACAGGAGATTAATGAGCAGTTCTTC. It translates to CSARVPGQEINEQFF.

This clonotype came up many times. The chain couples TRBV18 to TRBJ2-1; D gene unclear. Trimming removed 0 bases from V and 8 bases from J, with 11 bases in between. Germline V CDR1 and CDR2: KGHSH, LQKENI. The CDR3 is made up of 14 amino acids. The CDR3 DNA sequence: TGTGCCAGCTCACCACCGACAAGGGTCGATGAGCAGTTCTTC. Translating it yields CASSPPTRVDEQFF.

CDR3 sequence reads: CASSIGDTQYF. Here the CDR3 DNA reads TGTGCCAGCAGCATCGGAGATACGCAGTATTTT. The chain recombines TRBV3-1 with TRBJ2-7, with D unresolved. The J call may not be correct, given that the DNA end is closer to TRBJ2-3. The CDR3 runs to 11 residues. CDR1 LGHDT and CDR2 YNNKEL come from the germline V gene (reference sequence).

This clonotype was recorded at least ten times. The chain has TRBV11-3 and TRBJ2-1; TRBD2 agrees at 7 bases. CDR3 size: 14 residues. From germline, CDR1 is SGHNT and CDR2 YENEEA. V lost 2 bases to trimming and J lost 7 bases; unmatched junction nucleotides: 5. CDR3 in DNA: TGTGCCAGCAGCTTACCGGGAGGAGGGAATGAGCAGTTCTTC. The encoded protein is CASSLPGGGNEQFF. The full variable domain, its missing parts supplied by reference TRBV11-3 and TRBJ2-1, is EAGVVQSPRYKIIEKKQPVAFWCNPISGHNTLYWYLQNLGQGPELLIRYENEEAVDDSQLPKDRFSAERLKGVDSTLKIQPAELGDSAVYLCASSLPGGGNEQFFGPGTRLTVL.

Many counts were recorded for this clonotype. The chain recombines TRBV11-2 with TRBJ1-1; D not certain. This CDR3 contains 13 residues. V lost 2 bases and J lost 5, with 9 bases in between. CDR1 and CDR2 from the germline V gene are SGHAT and FQNNGV. The CDR3 bases are TGTGCCAGCAGCTTACGTATGGGGACTGAAGCTTTCTTT. Protein: CASSLRMGTEAFF.

As for this clonotype: A read error may explain this, as a much larger clone is one base away. This chain links TRBV7-2 with TRBJ2-2; TRBD2 aligns across 9 bases. Germline CDR1 is SGHTA and CDR2 is FQGNSA. The CDR3 is made up of 16 amino acids. CDR3 protein: CASSYVSGRLSGERFF. In nucleotides, the CDR3 is TGTGCCAGCAGTTATGTTAGCGGGAGATTAAGCGGGGAGCGGTTTTTT.

At least ten counts were recorded for this clonotype. The chain employs TRBV5-1 and TRBJ2-7; either TRBD1 or TRBD2 may supply D (5 bases each). Germline-derived CDR1 and CDR2 are SGHRS and YFSETQ. V was shortened by 0 bases and J by 3 bases, with 7 bases between the two germline ends. This CDR3 is built from 13 residues. CDR3 protein: CASSLGDVYEQYF. The CDR3 bases are TGCGCCAGCAGCTTGGGGGACGTCTACGAGCAGTACTTC.

This clonotype was observed at least ten times. V gene TRBV2 combines with J gene TRBJ1-2; 9 bases are a match to TRBD1. From germline, CDR1 is SNHLY and CDR2 FYNNEI. The trim removed 4 bases at V and 8 bases at J, leaving 5 bases unmatched. The CDR3 runs to 13 residues. The CDR3 spells CASSGQGGVGYTF. CDR3 DNA sequence: TGTGCCAGCAGTGGACAGGGGGGAGTCGGCTACACCTTC.

This clonotype was counted many times. The chain employs TRBV7-9 and TRBJ2-2; D remains ambiguous. The germline V gene encodes CDR1 SEHNR and CDR2 FQNEAQ (reference sequence). The CDR3 has 14 amino acids. Trimming pared 5 bases from V and 8 bases from J, leaving 15 bases between. CDR3 DNA sequence: TGTGCCAGCAGCCGTCCGGACCTTGGGGGGGAGCTGTTTTTT. Protein sequence: CASSRPDLGGELFF.

The chain recombines TRBV5-6 with TRBJ2-7; tentative D call: TRBD2 (6 bases). Germline V gene sequence: CDR1 SGHDT, CDR2 YYEEEE. V lost 3 bases and J 2 bases, leaving 21 bases between the germline ends. The CDR3 loop spans 17 amino acids. CDR3 nucleotides: TGTGCCAGCAGCTCACTCCAGGCGGGACTCTATCCCTACGAGCAGTACTTC. Translating gives CASSSLQAGLYPYEQYF.

There are many counts of this clonotype. The CDR3 nucleotides read TGTGCCAGCAGCTTCATGACACCCCCCTACGAGCAGTACTTC. Translated, it gives CASSFMTPPYEQYF. V is TRBV7-2 and J is TRBJ2-7; no clear D. The CDR3 loop spans 14 amino acids. Germline CDR1 and CDR2: SGHTA and FQGNSA. Trimming shortened V by 3 bases and J by 2 bases, and 11 bases separated the two germline ends.

The chain carries TRBV27 and TRBJ1-1; 7 bases line up with TRBD1. In germline, CDR1 is MNHEY, CDR2 SMNVEV (reference sequence). This CDR3 is 14 amino acids long. With 5 bases clipped from V and 5 bases from J, the junction kept 8 bases outside the gene matches. CDR3 region: CASSTRGGWTEAFF. The CDR3, as DNA: TGTGCCAGCAGTACCAGGGGGGGATGGACTGAAGCTTTCTTT.

This clonotype has ten or more counts. The J gene is TRBJ2-4, the V gene TRBV30; tentative D call: TRBD1 (5 bases). There are 16 residues in the CDR3. With 0 bases removed from V and 0 bases from J, the gap between germline ends came to 12 bases. Looked up from germline, CDR1 is GTSNPN and CDR2 is SVGIG (reference sequence). As DNA, the CDR3 is TGTGCCTGGAGTGTACTGGGGCGGCTAGCCAAAAACATTCAGTACTTC. Amino acid sequence: CAWSVLGRLAKNIQYF.

This clonotype was found many times. The chain employs TRBV30 and TRBJ2-7, with D perhaps TRBD1 (5 bases). The germline gives CDR1 GTSNPN, CDR2 SVGIG (reference sequence). The CDR3 has 12 amino acids. V lost 1 base to trimming and J lost 5 bases, with 9 bases between them. As DNA, the CDR3 is TGTGCCTGGAGTGAGGGGTCCCACGAGCAGTACTTC. The encoded protein is CAWSEGSHEQYF.

This clonotype was seen many times. This chain joins TRBV5-1 and TRBJ1-3; D unresolved. The CDR3 extends over 16 amino acids. The V and J ends lost 0 bases and 0 bases respectively, with 10 bases between them. Germline values: CDR1 SGHRS, CDR2 YFSETQ. DNA of the CDR3: TGCGCCAGCAGCTTGGGTCAGCGCCGCTCTGGAAACACCATATATTTT. Translated, it gives CASSLGQRRSGNTIYF.

The genes are TRBV29-1 and TRBJ1-3; D is unclear. Trimming stripped 4 bases from V and 2 bases from J, with 9 bases between. Per the germline V gene, CDR1 is SQVTM and CDR2 is ANQGSEA. The CDR3 spans 13 residues. CDR3 bases: TGCAGCGTTGGGTCGGGAGCTGGAAACACCATATATTTT. It yields the protein CSVGSGAGNTIYF.

A note on this clonotype: A read error may be the cause here, since a much bigger clone is one base away. The chain joins TRBV6-1 to TRBJ1-6; no reliable D call. Germline values: CDR1 MNHNS, CDR2 SASEGT. The CDR3 spans 13 residues. The CDR3 sequence is CASSQDLNSLLHF. The DNA of the CDR3 is TGTGCCAGCAGTCAGGATTTGAATTCACTCCTCCACTTT.

This clonotype showed up many times. The genes are TRBV9 and TRBJ2-3; the match to TRBD2 covers 10 bases. This CDR3 comprises 17 residues. V was pared by 4 bases and J by 4 bases, with 12 bases of the junction left unmatched. Per germline, CDR1 SGDLS and CDR2 YYNGEE. DNA of the CDR3: TGTGCCAGCAGCCGCGCTCCACTAGCGGGAATCCCAGATACGCAGTATTTT. Amino acid sequence: CASSRAPLAGIPDTQYF.

This clonotype was seen only a few times. The CDR3 is CSPHESYEQYF. For the CDR3, the DNA is TGCAGCCCCCATGAATCCTACGAGCAGTACTTC. The chain links TRBV20-1 to TRBJ2-7; D is ambiguous. This CDR3 contains 11 residues. Per germline, CDR1 DFQATT and CDR2 SNEGSKA (reference sequence).

This clonotype was recorded a few times. The chain is built from TRBV4-3 and TRBJ2-1; 10 positions match TRBD1. The J segment lost 5 bases and the V segment lost 2 bases, leaving 6 bases of the junction unmatched. The CDR3 has 16 residues. CDR1 and CDR2 (germline): LGHNA, YSLEER. CDR3 protein: CASSQPGTGADNEQFF. CDR3 in DNA: TGCGCCAGCAGCCAACCAGGGACAGGGGCGGACAATGAGCAGTTCTTC.

As concerns this clonotype: A single base separates this from a much larger clone, so it may be a read error. The conserved phenylalanine or tryptophan normally closing the CDR3 is absent here, so this likely arose from a read error. This sequence joins TRBV7-9 and TRBJ2-1, with 7 bases identical to TRBD1. V shed 5 bases, J shed 4 bases, and the junction held 8 bases outside the gene matches. Germline V gene lookup returns CDR1 SEHNR and CDR2 FQNEAQ (reference sequence). This CDR3 comprises 15 residues. Here the CDR3 DNA reads TGTGCCAGCAGCGTAGACAGGGCCCTTTACAATGAGCAGTTCGTC. This translates into CASSVDRALYNEQFV.

In this sample, this clonotype turned up many times. CDR3 loop: CASSSNEQYF. The CDR3 DNA is TGTGCCAGCAGTTCGAACGAGCAGTACTTC. The rearrangement links TRBV28 to TRBJ2-7; no clear D. Per the germline V gene, CDR1 is MDHEN and CDR2 is SYDVKM. With 4 bases removed from V and 5 bases from J, the gap between germline ends came to 3 bases. This CDR3 contains 10 residues.